This is a list of T cell receptor beta chains from one sample in a study of CD8 T cells in Susac syndrome. TCRdb redid the calling of the immunoSEQ multiplex PCR reads with MiXCR, one entry per CDR3 protein. The sample has fewer than 35,000 distinct CDR3 sequences, roughly 94% seen once. The source material was CD8+ T cells from PBMCs. These receptors were obtained from a human donor in good health. The CDR3 runs from the conserved cysteine through the conserved F or W. The order of the fields is J gene, CDR3 length, D gene, V gene, clone size, CDR3 protein, CDR3 DNA. D genes are given only for firm matches. Size is omitted from some rows. Given values are once, few, many or a class for expanded clones.

TRBJ2-7 | 17 | TRBD1 | TRBV6-5 | - | CASSYSLRQGESGEQYF | TGTGCCAGCAGTTACTCCCTACGACAGGGGGAGAGCGGCGAGCAGTACTTC
TRBJ2-3 | 15 | - | TRBV12-3/TRBV12-4 | - | CASSLWASVTDTQYF | TGTGCCAGCAGTTTGTGGGCTAGCGTCACAGATACGCAGTATTTT
TRBJ2-1 | 14 | - | TRBV27 | - | CASSLRLVNNEQFF | TGTGCCAGCAGTTTAAGACTAGTGAACAATGAGCAGTTCTTC
TRBJ2-7 | 16 | TRBD1 | TRBV5-1 | - | CASSKGQGVGYYEQYF | TGCGCCAGCAGCAAGGGACAGGGGGTCGGATACTACGAGCAGTACTTC
TRBJ1-1 | 13 | TRBD1 | TRBV20-1 | - | CSAEDRANTEAFF | TGCAGTGCCGAAGACAGGGCCAACACTGAAGCTTTCTTT
TRBJ1-4 | 18 | - | TRBV25-1 | - | CASSEYKPWAGSNEKLFF | TGTGCCAGCAGTGAATATAAGCCCTGGGCAGGTTCTAATGAAAAACTGTTTTTT
TRBJ1-6 | 14 | - | TRBV20-1 | - | CSARNVELNSPLHF | TGCAGTGCTAGGAATGTTGAACTGAACTCACCCCTCCACTTT
TRBJ1-2 | 14 | - | TRBV7-9 | - | CASSLMDTRYGYTF | TGTGCCAGCAGCTTGATGGACACCCGGTACGGCTACACCTTC
TRBJ2-1 | 18 | TRBD1 | TRBV7-9 | - | CASSLPPSGQGHYNEQFF | TGTGCCAGCAGCTTACCCCCCTCGGGACAGGGCCACTACAATGAGCAGTTCTTC
TRBJ1-6 | 14 | TRBD1 | TRBV2 | - | CASSWTGGNSPLHF | TGTGCCAGCAGTTGGACAGGGGGTAATTCACCCCTCCACTTT
TRBJ2-1 | 14 | TRBD2 | TRBV27 | - | CASRPGLAHNEQFF | TGTGCCAGCAGGCCGGGACTAGCGCATAATGAGCAGTTCTTC
TRBJ1-2 | 14 | - | TRBV29-1 | - | CSVEDPLNFYGYTF | TGCAGCGTTGAAGATCCACTAAACTTCTATGGCTACACCTTC
TRBJ2-3 | 17 | - | TRBV21-1 | - | CASSKVGLPEGTDTQYF | TGTGCCAGCAGCAAAGTCGGACTACCTGAGGGCACAGATACGCAGTATTTT
TRBJ2-3 | 14 | - | TRBV19 | few | CASSIDQGTDTQYF | TGTGCCAGTAGTATCGACCAGGGGACAGATACGCAGTATTTT
TRBJ1-1 | 13 | - | TRBV3-1 | - | CASSHSTGSEAFF | TGTGCCAGCAGCCATTCCACAGGTTCTGAAGCTTTCTTT
TRBJ2-1 | 13 | - | TRBV7-9 | - | CATLQRGYNEQFF | TGTGCCACCCTCCAACGGGGGTACAATGAGCAGTTCTTC
TRBJ2-2 | 17 | - | TRBV5-1 | - | CASSSPKEGVNTGELFF | TGCGCCAGCAGCTCCCCCAAAGAGGGGGTGAACACCGGGGAGCTGTTTTTT
TRBJ2-5 | 15 | - | TRBV20-1 | - | CSARGGPQYQETQYF | TGCAGTGCTAGAGGGGGGCCCCAGTACCAAGAGACCCAGTACTTC
TRBJ2-1 | 13 | - | TRBV4-3 | - | CASSQDSGVKQFF | TGCGCCAGCAGCCAAGATAGTGGGGTGAAGCAGTTCTTC
TRBJ2-3 | 16 | TRBD2 | TRBV4-3 | once | CASSQDVSGAPDTQYF | TGCGCCAGCAGCCAAGATGTTAGCGGGGCTCCAGATACGCAGTATTTT
TRBJ2-1 | 14 | TRBD2 | TRBV29-1 | - | CSGVAGGAIGEQFF | TGCAGCGGAGTAGCGGGGGGGGCCATTGGTGAGCAGTTCTTC
TRBJ2-5 | 14 | TRBD1 | TRBV11-2 | - | CASSLQGAGETQYF | TGTGCCAGCAGCTTACAGGGGGCTGGCGAGACCCAGTACTTC
TRBJ1-1 | 11 | - | TRBV7-2 | once | CASSLGDRTFF | TGTGCCAGCAGCTTAGGGGACCGGACTTTCTTT
TRBJ2-1 | 12 | - | TRBV12-3/TRBV12-4 | - | CASSLIYNEQFF | TGTGCCAGCAGTTTGATTTACAATGAGCAGTTCTTC
TRBJ1-5 | 16 | TRBD1 | TRBV10-3 | - | CAISETGTGGYQPQHF | TGTGCCATCAGTGAGACAGGGACAGGGGGATACCAGCCCCAGCATTTT
TRBJ1-5 | 15 | - | TRBV4-1 | - | CASSQDGGRGQPQHF | TGCGCCAGCAGCCAAGATGGGGGCAGGGGCCAGCCCCAGCATTTT
TRBJ2-5 | 18 | - | TRBV7-9 | - | CASRFGGRGRKSQETQYF | TGTGCCAGCAGGTTTGGAGGCCGGGGGCGGAAGAGCCAAGAGACCCAGTACTTC
TRBJ2-1 | 15 | TRBD2 | TRBV20-1 | - | CSARTSSGGAAEQFF | TGCAGTGCTAGAACCTCGAGCGGGGGGGCAGCTGAGCAGTTCTTC
TRBJ2-6 | 14 | - | TRBV7-9 | - | CASSLVDGANVLTF | TGTGCCAGCAGCTTAGTAGATGGGGCCAACGTCCTGACTTTC
TRBJ2-1 | 14 | - | TRBV5-4 | - | CASFQAGGSMAQFF | TGTGCCAGCTTTCAGGCAGGGGGGAGTATGGCGCAGTTCTTC
TRBJ1-2 | 14 | - | TRBV12-5 | once | CASGSPSLSYGYTF | TGTGCTAGTGGTTCCCCGTCGCTGTCCTATGGCTACACCTTC
TRBJ2-7 | 16 | - | TRBV4-1 | - | CASSRAVEAMSYEQYF | TGCGCCAGCAGCCGAGCGGTTGAAGCGATGTCCTACGAGCAGTACTTC